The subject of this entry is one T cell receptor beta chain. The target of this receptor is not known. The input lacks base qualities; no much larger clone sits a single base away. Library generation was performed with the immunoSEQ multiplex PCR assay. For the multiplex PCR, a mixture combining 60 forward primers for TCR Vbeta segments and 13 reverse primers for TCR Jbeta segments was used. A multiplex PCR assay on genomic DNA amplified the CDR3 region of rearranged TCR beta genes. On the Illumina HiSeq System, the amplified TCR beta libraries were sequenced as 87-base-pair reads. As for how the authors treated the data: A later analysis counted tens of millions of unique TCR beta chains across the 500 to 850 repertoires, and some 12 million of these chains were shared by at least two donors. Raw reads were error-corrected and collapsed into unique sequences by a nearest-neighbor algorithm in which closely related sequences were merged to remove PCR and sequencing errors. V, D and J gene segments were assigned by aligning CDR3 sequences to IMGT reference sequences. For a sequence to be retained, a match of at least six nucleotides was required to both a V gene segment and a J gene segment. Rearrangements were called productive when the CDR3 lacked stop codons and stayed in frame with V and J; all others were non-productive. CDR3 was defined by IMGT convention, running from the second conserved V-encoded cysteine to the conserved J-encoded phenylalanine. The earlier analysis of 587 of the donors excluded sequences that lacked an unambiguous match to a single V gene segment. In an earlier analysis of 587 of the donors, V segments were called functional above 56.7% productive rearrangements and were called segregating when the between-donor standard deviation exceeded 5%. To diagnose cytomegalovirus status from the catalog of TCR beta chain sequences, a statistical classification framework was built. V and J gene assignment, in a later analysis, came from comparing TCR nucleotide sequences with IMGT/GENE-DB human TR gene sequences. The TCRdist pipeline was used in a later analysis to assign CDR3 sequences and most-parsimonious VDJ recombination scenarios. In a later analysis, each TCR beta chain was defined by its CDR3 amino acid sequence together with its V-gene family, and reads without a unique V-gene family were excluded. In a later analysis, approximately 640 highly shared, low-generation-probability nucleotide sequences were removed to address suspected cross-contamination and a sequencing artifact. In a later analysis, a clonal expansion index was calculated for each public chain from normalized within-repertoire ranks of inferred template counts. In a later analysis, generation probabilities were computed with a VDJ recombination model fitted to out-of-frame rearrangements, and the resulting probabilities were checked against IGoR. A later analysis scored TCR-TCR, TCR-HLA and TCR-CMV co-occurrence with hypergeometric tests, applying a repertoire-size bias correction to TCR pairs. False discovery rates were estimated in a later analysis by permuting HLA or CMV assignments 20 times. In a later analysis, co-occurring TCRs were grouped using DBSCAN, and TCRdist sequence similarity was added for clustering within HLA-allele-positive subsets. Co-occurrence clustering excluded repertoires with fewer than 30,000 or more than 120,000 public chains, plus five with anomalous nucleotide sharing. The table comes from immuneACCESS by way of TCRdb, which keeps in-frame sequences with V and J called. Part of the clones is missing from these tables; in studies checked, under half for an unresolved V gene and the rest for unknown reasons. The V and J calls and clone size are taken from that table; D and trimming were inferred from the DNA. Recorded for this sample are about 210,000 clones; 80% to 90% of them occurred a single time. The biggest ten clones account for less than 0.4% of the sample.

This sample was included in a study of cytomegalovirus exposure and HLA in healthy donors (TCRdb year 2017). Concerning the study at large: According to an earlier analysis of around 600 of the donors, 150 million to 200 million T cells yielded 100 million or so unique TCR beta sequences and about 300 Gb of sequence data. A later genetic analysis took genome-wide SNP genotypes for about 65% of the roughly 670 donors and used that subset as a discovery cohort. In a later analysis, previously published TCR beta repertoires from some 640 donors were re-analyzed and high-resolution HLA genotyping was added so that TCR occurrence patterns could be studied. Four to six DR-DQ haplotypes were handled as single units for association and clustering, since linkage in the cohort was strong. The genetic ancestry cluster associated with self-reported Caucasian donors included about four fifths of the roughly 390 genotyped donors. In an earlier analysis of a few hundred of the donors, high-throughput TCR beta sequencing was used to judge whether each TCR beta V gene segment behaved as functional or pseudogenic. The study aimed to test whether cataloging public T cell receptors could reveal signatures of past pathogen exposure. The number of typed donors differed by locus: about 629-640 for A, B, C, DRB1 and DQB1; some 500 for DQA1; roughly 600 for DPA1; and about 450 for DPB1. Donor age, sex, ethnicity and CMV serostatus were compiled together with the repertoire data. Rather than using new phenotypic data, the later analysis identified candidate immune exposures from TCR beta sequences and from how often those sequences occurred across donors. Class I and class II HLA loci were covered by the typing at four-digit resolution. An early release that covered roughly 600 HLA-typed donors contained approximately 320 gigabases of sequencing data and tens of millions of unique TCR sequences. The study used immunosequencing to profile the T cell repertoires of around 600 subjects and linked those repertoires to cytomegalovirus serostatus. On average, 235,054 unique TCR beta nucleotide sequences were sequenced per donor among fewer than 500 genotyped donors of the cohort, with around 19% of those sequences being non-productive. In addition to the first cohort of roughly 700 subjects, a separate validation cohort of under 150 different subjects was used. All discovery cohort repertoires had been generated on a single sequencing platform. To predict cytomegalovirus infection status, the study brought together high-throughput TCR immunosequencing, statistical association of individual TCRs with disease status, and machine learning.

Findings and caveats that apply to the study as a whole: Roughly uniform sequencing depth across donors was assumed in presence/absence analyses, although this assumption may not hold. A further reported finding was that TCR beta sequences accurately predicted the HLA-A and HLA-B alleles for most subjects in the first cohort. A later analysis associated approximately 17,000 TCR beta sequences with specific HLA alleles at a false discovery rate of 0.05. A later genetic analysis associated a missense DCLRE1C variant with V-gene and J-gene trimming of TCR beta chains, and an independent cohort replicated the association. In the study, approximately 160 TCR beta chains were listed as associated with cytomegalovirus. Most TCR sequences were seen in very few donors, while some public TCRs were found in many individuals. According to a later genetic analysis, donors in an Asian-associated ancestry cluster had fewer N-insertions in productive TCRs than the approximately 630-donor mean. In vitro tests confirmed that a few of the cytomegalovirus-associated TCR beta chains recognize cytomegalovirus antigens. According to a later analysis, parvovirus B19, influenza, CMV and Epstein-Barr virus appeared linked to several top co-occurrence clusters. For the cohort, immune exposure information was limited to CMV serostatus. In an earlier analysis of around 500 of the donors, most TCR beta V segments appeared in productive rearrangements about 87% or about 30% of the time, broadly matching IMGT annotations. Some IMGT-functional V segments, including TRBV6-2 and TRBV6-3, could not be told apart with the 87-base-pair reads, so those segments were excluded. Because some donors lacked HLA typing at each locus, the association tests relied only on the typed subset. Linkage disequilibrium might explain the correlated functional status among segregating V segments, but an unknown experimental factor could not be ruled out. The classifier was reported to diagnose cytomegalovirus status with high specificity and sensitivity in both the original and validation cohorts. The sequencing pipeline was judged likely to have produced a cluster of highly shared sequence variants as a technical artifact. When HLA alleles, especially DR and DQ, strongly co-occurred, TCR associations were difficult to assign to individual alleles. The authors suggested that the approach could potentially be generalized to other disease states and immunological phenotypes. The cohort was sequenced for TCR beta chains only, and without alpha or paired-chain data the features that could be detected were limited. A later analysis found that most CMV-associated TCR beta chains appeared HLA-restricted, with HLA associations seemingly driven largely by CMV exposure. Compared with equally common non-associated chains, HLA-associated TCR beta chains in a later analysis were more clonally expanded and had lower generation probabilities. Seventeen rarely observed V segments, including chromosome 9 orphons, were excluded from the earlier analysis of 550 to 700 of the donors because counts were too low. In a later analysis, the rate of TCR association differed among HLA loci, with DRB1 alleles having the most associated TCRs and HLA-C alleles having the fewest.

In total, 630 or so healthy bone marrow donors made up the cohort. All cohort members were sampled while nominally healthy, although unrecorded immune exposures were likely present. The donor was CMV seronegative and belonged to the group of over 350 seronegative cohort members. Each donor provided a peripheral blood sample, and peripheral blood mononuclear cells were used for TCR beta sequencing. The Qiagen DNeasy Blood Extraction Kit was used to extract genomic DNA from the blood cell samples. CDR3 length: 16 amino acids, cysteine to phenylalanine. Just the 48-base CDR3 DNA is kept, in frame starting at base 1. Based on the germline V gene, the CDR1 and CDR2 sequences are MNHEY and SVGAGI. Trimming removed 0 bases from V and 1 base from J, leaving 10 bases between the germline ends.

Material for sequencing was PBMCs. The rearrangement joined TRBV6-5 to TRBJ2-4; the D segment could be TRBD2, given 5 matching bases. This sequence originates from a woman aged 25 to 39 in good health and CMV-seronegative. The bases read TGTGCCAGCAGTTACTCCGGGGTAGTGGCCAAAAACATTCAGTACTTC. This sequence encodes CASSYSGVVAKNIQYF.